This T cell receptor delta chain originates from a study of gamma-delta chains in newborns, infants, children. Study-level information: Innate gammadelta T cells reportedly expand polyclonally right after birth, driven by microbial exposure, per the title.

The CDR3 spans 19 residues. CDR1 is GEAIGNYY and CDR2 is EKD in the germline V gene. With respect to this clone: One end of the junction does not line up with germline, which may come from a read error.

TCRdb fed the reads to CATT. The table includes roughly 7,200 delta-chain clones, roughly 0.7% detected once. Sequenced: blood. This chain connects TRDV2 to TRDJ3; 7 nucleotides line up with TRDD3. The sequence came from a child who was a newborn, infant or young child, either healthy, febrile or measles-vaccinated (not recorded which). In DNA, the CDR3 is TGTTCCTGTGACACCTGGGGGCTAAGCCTGTCCTGGGACACCCGACCGATTTTTTTC. Protein product: CSCDTWGLSLSWDTRPIFF.